The clone carrying this TCR beta chain was recorded many times. Its specificity is not known. The data derive from a study of blood T cells in healthy people across ages. Findings and limits, study-wide: Donor CMV status, an unknown factor, possibly confounded changes in expanded clonotypes.

CDR1 is MGHRA and CDR2 is YSYEKL in the germline V gene. The ends lost 0 bases at V and 6 bases at J; junction bases unmatched: 11. This CDR3 has 18 residues. Russia was home to the donors, healthy Caucasian individuals aged roughly 6 to 90. Through a sample-barcoded 5' primer and a J-beta primer mix, a second PCR was run for about 6 to 12 cycles. TCRdb processed the 5' RACE reads anew with MiXCR; each CDR3 protein has one entry. The sample has roughly 1,700,000 distinct CDR3 sequences, 28% seen once. The sequencing sample was made of blood. The V call is TRBV4-1, the J call TRBJ2-1; 10 bases are a match to TRBD2. The clonotype comes from a woman in her 30s in good health. Here the CDR3 DNA reads TGCGCCAGCAGCCAAGAGGTCGTGGAGCGGGGGGGCCGCAATGAGCAGTTCTTC. Translating it yields CASSQEVVERGGRNEQFF.